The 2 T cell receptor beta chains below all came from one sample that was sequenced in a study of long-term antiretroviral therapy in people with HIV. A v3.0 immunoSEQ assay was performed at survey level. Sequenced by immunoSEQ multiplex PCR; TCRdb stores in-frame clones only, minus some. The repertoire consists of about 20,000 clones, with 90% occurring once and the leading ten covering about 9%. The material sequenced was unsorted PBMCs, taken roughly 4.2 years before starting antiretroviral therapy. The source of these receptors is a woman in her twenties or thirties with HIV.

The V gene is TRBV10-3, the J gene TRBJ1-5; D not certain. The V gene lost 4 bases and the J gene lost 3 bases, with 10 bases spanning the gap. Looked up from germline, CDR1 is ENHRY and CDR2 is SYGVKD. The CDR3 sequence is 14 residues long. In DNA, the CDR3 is TGTGCCATCAGTGGCTCAGGTCTCAATCAGCCCCAGCATTTT. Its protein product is CAISGSGLNQPQHF.

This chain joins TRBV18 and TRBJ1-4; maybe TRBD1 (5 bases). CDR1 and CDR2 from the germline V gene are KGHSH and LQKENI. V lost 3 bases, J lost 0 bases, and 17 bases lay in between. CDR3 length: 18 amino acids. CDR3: CASSPGTLTGATNEKLFF. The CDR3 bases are TGTGCCAGCTCACCGGGAACTCTAACAGGAGCAACTAATGAAAAACTGTTTTTT.